Shown below are 12 T cell receptor beta chains from a single sample sequenced in a study of T-cell reconstitution after alpha-beta-depleted transplantation in children. Preparation of the TCRbeta library was carried out with unique molecular identifiers. TCRdb fed the PCR reads into MiXCR, producing one record per CDR3 protein. The sample consists of 780,000 or so distinct CDR3 sequences, roughly 15% of them appearing once. The material sequenced was PBMCs, mostly from graft donor cells, taken 360 days after TCRalphabeta/CD19-depleted stem cell transplant. All receptors come from a male patient younger than 18 who had a stem cell transplant for acute lymphoblastic leukemia, so the T cells may come from the graft donor.

This clonotype has a handful of counts. The V gene is TRBV7-6, the J gene TRBJ2-7; D is undetermined. From germline, CDR1 is SGHVS and CDR2 FNYEAQ. Trimming removed 0 bases from V and 0 bases from J, with 9 bases in between. CDR3 length: 15 amino acids. The CDR3, as DNA: TGTGCCAGCAGCTTAGCGGGCCTGGGCTCCTACGAGCAGTACTTC. Translation: CASSLAGLGSYEQYF.

This clonotype was picked up a small number of times. The chain is built from TRBV29-1 and TRBJ2-7; tentative D call: TRBD1 (7 bases). CDR1 is SQVTM, CDR2 ANQGSEA, per germline. The length of the CDR3 is 13 residues. The V and J ends lost 3 bases and 5 bases respectively, with 14 bases between them. In DNA, the CDR3 is TGCAGCGTTGATGGAGGGGGCGGCCACGAGCAGTACTTC. Amino acid sequence: CSVDGGGGHEQYF.

V and J are TRBV7-3 and TRBJ2-1, with TRBD1 matching over 9 bases. The CDR3 has 18 residues. Germline V gene data show CDR1 as SGHTA and CDR2 as FQGTGA. Unmatched junction bases numbered 19, after V lost 5 bases and J lost 8 bases. The CDR3 spells CASSLLSGQGYDQHEQFF. Here the CDR3 DNA reads TGTGCCAGCAGCCTCCTTTCGGGACAGGGTTACGACCAACATGAGCAGTTCTTC.

The chain recombines TRBV9 with TRBJ1-1; 8 bases agree with TRBD1. The CDR3 runs to 15 residues. Germline V gives CDR1 SGDLS, CDR2 YYNGEE. Trimming took 3 bases from V and 5 from J; bases not matched to a gene: 9. CDR3 coding DNA: TGTGCCAGCAGCGCCCATGGACAGGGTGGGACTGAAGCTTTCTTT. Translating it yields CASSAHGQGGTEAFF.

This clonotype was counted only a few times. CDR3 nucleotide sequence: TGTGCCAGTAGACGGACAGGCATCTCCTACGAGCAGTACTTC. As protein: CASRRTGISYEQYF. The chain has TRBV12-3 or TRBV12-4 and TRBJ2-7, with 7 bases that match TRBD1. V trimming: 9 bases; J trimming: 0 bases; junction bases outside the gene matches: 8. This CDR3 comprises 14 residues.

The rearrangement uses TRBV7-3 and TRBJ2-3; D is perhaps TRBD2 (6 bases). Germline V gene lookup returns CDR1 SGHTA and CDR2 FQGTGA. Trimming left V 5 bases short and J 5 bases short, with 17 bases between. The CDR3 consists of 15 residues. CDR3 sequence reads: CASSRSRGSGDTQYF. CDR3 bases: TGTGCCAGCAGCCGGTCGCGGGGTAGCGGAGATACGCAGTATTTT.

At least ten counts were recorded for this clonotype. The V gene is TRBV11-1, the J gene TRBJ2-1; TRBD1 aligns across 8 bases. With V trimmed by 3 bases and J by 6 bases, 4 bases remained unmatched. This CDR3 is 14 amino acids long. The germline gives CDR1 SGHAT, CDR2 FQDESV (reference sequence). The CDR3 DNA reads as TGTGCCAGCAGCTTCCGAGGGACAGGCAATGAGCAGTTCTTC. It is translated as CASSFRGTGNEQFF. The whole variable domain, remainder taken from reference TRBV11-1 and TRBJ2-1, is EAEVAQSPRYKITEKSQAVAFWCDPISGHATLYWYRQILGQGPELLVQFQDESVVDDSQLPKDRFSAERLKGVDSTLKIQPAELGDSAMYLCASSFRGTGNEQFFGPGTRLTVL.

V gene TRBV5-1 combines with J gene TRBJ1-1, with TRBD1 identical over 11 bases. The CDR3 spans 17 residues. V was pared by 2 bases and J by 2 bases, with 8 bases of the junction left unmatched. Germline V CDR1 and CDR2: SGHRS, YFSETQ. This chain's CDR3 is CASSLGQGAITNTEAFF. The CDR3 DNA follows: TGCGCCAGCAGCTTAGGACAGGGGGCGATAACAAACACTGAAGCTTTCTTT. Full variable domain (missing parts from reference TRBV5-1 and TRBJ1-1): KAGVTQTPRYLIKTRGQQVTLSCSPISGHRSVSWYQQTPGQGLQFLFEYFSETQRNKGNFPGRFSGRQFSNSRSEMNVSTLELGDSALYLCASSLGQGAITNTEAFFGQGTRLTVV.

This clonotype was seen only a few times. The chain combines TRBV24-1 with TRBJ2-1; tentative D call: TRBD2 (6 bases). Trimming removed 5 bases at V and 7 bases at J, with 11 bases between. This CDR3 spans 13 amino acids. Germline V gene lookup returns CDR1 KGHDR and CDR2 SFDVKD. The CDR3 DNA reads as TGTGCCACCAGTGGGGGAGGTTGGAATGAGCAGTTCTTC. This translates into CATSGGGWNEQFF.

This clonotype has only a few counts. The chain carries TRBV20-1 and TRBJ2-7; TRBD2 matches 15 bases. The trim removed 5 bases at V and 6 bases at J, leaving 11 bases unmatched. Germline V lookup: CDR1 DFQATT, CDR2 SNEGSKA (reference sequence). The CDR3 is 16 residues long. This CDR3 is CSAYGLAGGPKLEQYF. The CDR3 region has the DNA TGCAGTGCTTATGGACTAGCGGGAGGGCCAAAACTCGAGCAGTACTTC.

This clonotype came up a few times. The genes are TRBV9 and TRBJ1-1, with 10 bases aligning to TRBD1. Trimming cost V 4 bases and J 1 base; bases outside gene matches: 7. The CDR3 runs to 16 residues. Looked up from germline, CDR1 is SGDLS and CDR2 is YYNGEE. CDR3 loop: CASSPRTGGTNTEAFF. The CDR3 nucleotides read TGTGCCAGCAGCCCCCGGACAGGGGGAACGAACACTGAAGCTTTCTTT.

There are a few counts of this clonotype. The V call is TRBV9, the J call TRBJ2-1, with 11 bases lining up with TRBD2. This CDR3 region has 20 residues. J was trimmed by 0 bases and V by 4 bases; bases with no gene match: 15. CDR1 and CDR2 (germline): SGDLS, YYNGEE. The CDR3 sequence is CASSTPTGTSGTSSYNEQFF. The CDR3 DNA reads TGTGCCAGCAGCACCCCTACCGGGACTAGCGGCACCAGCTCCTACAATGAGCAGTTCTTC. Combining the CDR3 with reference TRBV9 and TRBJ2-1 gives the whole variable domain DSGVTQTPKHLITATGQRVTLRCSPRSGDLSVYWYQQSLDQGLQFLIQYYNGEERAKGNILERFSAQQFPDLHSELNLSSLELGDSALYFCASSTPTGTSGTSSYNEQFFGPGTRLTVL.